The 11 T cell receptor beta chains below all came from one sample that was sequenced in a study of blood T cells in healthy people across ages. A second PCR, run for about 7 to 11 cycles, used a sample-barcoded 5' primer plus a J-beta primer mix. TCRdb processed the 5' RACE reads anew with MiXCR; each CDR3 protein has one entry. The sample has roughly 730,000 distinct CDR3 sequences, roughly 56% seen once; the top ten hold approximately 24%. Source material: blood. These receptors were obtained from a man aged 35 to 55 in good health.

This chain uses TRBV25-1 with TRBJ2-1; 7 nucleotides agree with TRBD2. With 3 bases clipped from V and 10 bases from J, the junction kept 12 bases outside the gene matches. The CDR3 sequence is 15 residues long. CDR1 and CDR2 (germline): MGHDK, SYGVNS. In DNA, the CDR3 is TGTGCCAGCAGTGATAGGAGGGAGGGATCCTACGAGCAGTTCTTC. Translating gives CASSDRREGSYEQFF. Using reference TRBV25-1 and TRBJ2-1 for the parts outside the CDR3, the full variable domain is EADIYQTPRYLVIGTGKKITLECSQTMGHDKMYWYQQDPGMELHLIHYSYGVNSTEKGDLSSESTVSRIRTEHFPLTLESARPSHTSQYLCASSDRREGSYEQFFGPGTRLTVL.

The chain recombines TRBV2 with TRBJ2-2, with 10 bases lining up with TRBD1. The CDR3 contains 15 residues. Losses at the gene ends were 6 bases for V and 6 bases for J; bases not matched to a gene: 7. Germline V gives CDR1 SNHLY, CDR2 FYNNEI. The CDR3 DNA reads TGTGCCAGCAGCCGTCCCGGGACAGGGGCCGGGGAGCTGTTTTTT. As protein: CASSRPGTGAGELFF.

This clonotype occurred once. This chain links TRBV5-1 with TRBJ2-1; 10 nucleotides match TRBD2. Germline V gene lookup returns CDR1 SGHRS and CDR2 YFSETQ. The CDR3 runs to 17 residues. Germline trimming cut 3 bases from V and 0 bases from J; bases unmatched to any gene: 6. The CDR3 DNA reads TGCGCCAGCAGCTCAGCGGGGGGGGAGAGCTCCTACAATGAGCAGTTCTTC. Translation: CASSSAGGESSYNEQFF.

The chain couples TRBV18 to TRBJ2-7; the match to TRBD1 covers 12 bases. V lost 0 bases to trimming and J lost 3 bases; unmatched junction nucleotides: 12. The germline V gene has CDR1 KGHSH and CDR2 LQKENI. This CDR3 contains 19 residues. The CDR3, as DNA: TGTGCCAGCTCACCACCGATTGGGGACAGGGGGCGGATACACTACGAGCAGTACTTC. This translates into CASSPPIGDRGRIHYEQYF.

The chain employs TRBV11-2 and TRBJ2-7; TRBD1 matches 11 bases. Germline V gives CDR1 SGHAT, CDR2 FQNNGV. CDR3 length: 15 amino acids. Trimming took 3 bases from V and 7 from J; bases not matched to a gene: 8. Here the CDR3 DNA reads TGTGCCAGCAGCTTGGGACAGGGGGTATACAATGAGCAGTACTTC. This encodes CASSLGQGVYNEQYF.

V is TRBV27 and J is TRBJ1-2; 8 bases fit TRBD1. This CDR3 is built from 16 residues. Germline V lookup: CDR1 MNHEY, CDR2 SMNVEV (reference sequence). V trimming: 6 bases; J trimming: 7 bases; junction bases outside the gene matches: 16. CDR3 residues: CASSLLSRTGLRGYTF. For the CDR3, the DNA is TGTGCCAGCAGCCTCTTATCCCGGACAGGGTTGCGTGGCTACACCTTC.

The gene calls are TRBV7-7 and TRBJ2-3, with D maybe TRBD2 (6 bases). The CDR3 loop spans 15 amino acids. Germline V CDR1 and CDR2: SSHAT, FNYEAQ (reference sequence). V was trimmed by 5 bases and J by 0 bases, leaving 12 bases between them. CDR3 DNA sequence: TGTGCCAGCAGCCGGCGTGGAGGGAGCACAGATACGCAGTATTTT. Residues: CASSRRGGSTDTQYF.

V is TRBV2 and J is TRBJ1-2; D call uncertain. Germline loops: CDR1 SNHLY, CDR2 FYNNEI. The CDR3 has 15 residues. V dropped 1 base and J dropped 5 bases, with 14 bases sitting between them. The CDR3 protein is CASSEEAGSSYGYTF. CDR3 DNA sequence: TGTGCCAGCAGTGAAGAGGCAGGCTCTAGTTATGGCTACACCTTC.

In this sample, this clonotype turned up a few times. CDR3: CASSSKVTEKLLTSTDTQYF. The CDR3 coding sequence is TGTGCCAGCAGCTCTAAGGTTACGGAAAAGCTCCTAACTAGCACAGATACGCAGTATTTT. This sequence joins TRBV7-9 and TRBJ2-3; the D is unclear. The germline V gene encodes CDR1 SEHNR and CDR2 FQNEAQ (reference sequence). This CDR3 is 20 amino acids long. Trimming shortened V by 4 bases and J by 0 bases, and 26 bases separated the two germline ends. The entire variable domain, with the rest obtained from reference TRBV7-9 and TRBJ2-3, is as follows: DTGVSQNPRHKITKRGQNVTFRCDPISEHNRLYWYRQTLGQGPEFLTYFQNEAQLEKSRLLSDRFSAERPKGSFSTLEIQRTEQGDSAMYLCASSSKVTEKLLTSTDTQYFGPGTRLTVL.

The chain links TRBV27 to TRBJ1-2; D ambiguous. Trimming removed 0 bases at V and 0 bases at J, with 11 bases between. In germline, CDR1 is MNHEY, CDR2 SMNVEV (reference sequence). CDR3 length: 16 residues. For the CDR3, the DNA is TGTGCCAGCAGTTTATCGTTCAGTTATTCTAACTATGGCTACACCTTC. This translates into CASSLSFSYSNYGYTF.

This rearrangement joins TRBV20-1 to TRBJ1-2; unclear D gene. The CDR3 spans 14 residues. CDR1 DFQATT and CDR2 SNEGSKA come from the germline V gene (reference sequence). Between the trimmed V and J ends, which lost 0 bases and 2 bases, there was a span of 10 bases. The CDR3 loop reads CSARDLGQNYGYTF. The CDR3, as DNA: TGCAGTGCTAGAGATCTAGGTCAGAACTATGGCTACACCTTC.